One sample yielded the 5 T cell receptor beta chains listed below, sequenced in a study of beta chain features in type 1 diabetes. All of the isolated RNA was reverse transcribed, so expressed TCRB transcripts were sequenced. Clones were sequenced by immunoSEQ multiplex PCR, and TCRdb holds only the in-frame ones, with some missing. Seen here are 350,000 to 400,000 clones, approximately 15% observed once, and the top ten hold roughly 0.017%. Sequencing input: naive CD4+ T cells from blood. The receptors here all came from a woman aged 18-29 years in good health.

This clone was seen more than once but under ten times. The rearrangement uses TRBV12-5 and TRBJ1-2; maybe TRBD1 (6 bases). Trimming took off 0 bases at V and 8 bases at J, with 10 bases between the two ends. This CDR3 has 13 residues. In germline, CDR1 is LGHNT, CDR2 FRNRAP. In nucleotides, the CDR3 is TGTGCTAGTGGTTTGGTACAGGGCCACGGCTACACCTTC. Its translation is CASGLVQGHGYTF. The whole variable domain, remainder taken from reference TRBV12-5 and TRBJ1-2, is DARVTQTPRHKVTEMGQEVTMRCQPILGHNTVFWYRQTMMQGLELLAYFRNRAPLDDSGMPKDRFSAEMPDATLATLKIQPSEPRDSAVYFCASGLVQGHGYTFGSGTRLTVV.

This clone was detected only a few times. This chain uses TRBV4-1 with TRBJ1-2, with 9 bases matching TRBD1. Germline V gives CDR1 MGHRA, CDR2 YSYEKL. The ends lost 0 bases at V and 5 bases at J; junction bases unmatched: 7. The CDR3 contains 16 residues. DNA for the CDR3: TGCGCCAGCAGCCAAGAAGGGGGACAGGGCGGGTATGGCTACACCTTC. It specifies CASSQEGGQGGYGYTF.

The genes are TRBV11-2 and TRBJ2-1, with D tentatively TRBD2 (6 bases). Germline CDR1 is SGHAT and CDR2 is FQNNGV. Trimming removed 4 bases from V and 6 bases from J, with 16 bases in between. The CDR3 is 15 amino acids. CDR3 DNA: TGTGCCAGCAGCTCCTATGGGGGAGGCCGCAATGAGCAGTTCTTC. Translating it yields CASSSYGGGRNEQFF.

J is TRBJ2-3 and V is TRBV15, with TRBD1 matching over 9 bases. The germline V gene has CDR1 LNHNV and CDR2 YYDKDF (reference sequence). The CDR3 has 15 residues. V lost 3 bases, J lost 4 bases, and 5 bases stayed unmatched. DNA of the CDR3: TGTGCCACCAGCAGGGAGACAGGGGGGCCAGATACGCAGTATTTT. This encodes CATSRETGGPDTQYF.

This clone has more than one count but fewer than ten. This chain joins TRBV5-1 and TRBJ2-5; tentatively, D is TRBD2 (6 bases). Germline V gene sequence: CDR1 SGHRS, CDR2 YFSETQ. V shed 1 base and J shed 6 bases, with 13 bases lying between them. The CDR3 extends over 14 amino acids. The CDR3 DNA is TGCGCCAGCAGCTTGCGGCAGGGAGGACAGACCCAGTACTTC. It translates to CASSLRQGGQTQYF.